This T cell receptor beta chain appears in the sequencing data of a study of cytomegalovirus exposure and HLA in healthy donors listed by TCRdb under 2017. Some background on the complete study: In an earlier analysis of 550 to 750 of the donors, about 260 Gb of sequence data and 120 million or so unique TCR beta sequences from some 170 million T cells were reported. An early release that covered fewer than 800 HLA-typed donors contained 250 to 350 gigabases of sequencing data and about 84 million unique TCR sequences. The genetic ancestry cluster associated with self-reported Caucasian donors included 80% to 90% of the roughly 360 genotyped donors. The study was designed to test whether signatures of past pathogen exposure could be identified by cataloging public T cell receptors. The T cell repertoires of around 670 subjects were profiled by immunosequencing and related to cytomegalovirus serostatus. Besides the first cohort of 666 subjects, a separate validation cohort made up of 120 different subjects was used. To predict cytomegalovirus infection status, the study brought together high-throughput TCR immunosequencing, statistical association of individual TCRs with disease status, and machine learning. In a later analysis, previously published TCR beta repertoires from some 640 donors were re-analyzed and high-resolution HLA genotyping was added so that TCR occurrence patterns could be studied. Rather than drawing on any new phenotypic data, the later analysis identified candidate immune exposures from TCR beta sequences and the way those sequences occurred across donors. To decide whether each TCR beta V gene segment behaved as functional or pseudogenic, an earlier analysis of approximately 620 of the donors relied on high-throughput TCR beta sequencing. Donor age, sex, ethnicity and CMV serostatus were compiled together with the repertoire data. A later genetic analysis used genome-wide SNP genotypes for about 65% of the 666 donors, treating that subset as a discovery cohort. Every discovery cohort repertoire had been produced on one sequencing platform. HLA typing covered class I and class II loci at four-digit resolution. Typing coverage varied by locus: 629-630 donors for A, B, C, DRB1 and DQB1; 500 to 550 for DQA1; approximately 610 for DPA1; approximately 470 for DPB1. A handful of DR-DQ haplotypes were handled as single units for association and clustering because linkage in the cohort was strong. Among a few hundred genotyped donors of the cohort, an average of approximately 240,000 unique TCR beta nucleotide sequences were sequenced per donor, 15% to 20% of them non-productive.

Comment on this clone: Its antigen is unknown. At one of its ends the junction is not consistent with the germline gene, which may arise from a read error.

The cohort consisted of more than 650 healthy bone marrow donors. At the time of sampling, all cohort members were nominally healthy, though unrecorded immune exposures were likely present. The donor was CMV seronegative and was included in the group of 352 seronegative cohort members. Every donor gave a peripheral blood sample, and the peripheral blood mononuclear cells from that sample were used for TCR beta sequencing. The Qiagen DNeasy Blood Extraction Kit was used to extract genomic DNA from the blood cell samples. The CDR3 numbers 14 residues from cysteine through phenylalanine. Of the read, only the CDR3 DNA is kept; its 42 bases are in frame from base 1. The germline V gene provides CDR1 WSHSY and CDR2 SAAADI. The library relied on the immunoSEQ multiplex PCR assay. The multiplex PCR relied on a mix of 60 forward primers for TCR Vbeta segments and 13 reverse primers for TCR Jbeta segments. The CDR3 region of rearranged TCR beta genes was amplified from genomic DNA with a multiplex PCR assay. The Illumina HiSeq System was used to sequence the amplified TCR beta libraries as 87-base-pair reads. Regarding the original processing steps: A later analysis counted some 80 million unique TCR beta chains across the 650 to 800 repertoires, and some 11 million of these chains were shared by at least two donors. Raw reads were error-corrected and collapsed into unique sequences by a nearest-neighbor algorithm in which closely related sequences were merged to remove PCR and sequencing errors. CDR3 sequences were aligned to IMGT reference sequences to assign V, D and J gene segments. For a sequence to be retained, a match of at least six nucleotides to both a V gene segment and a J gene segment was required. A rearrangement was called productive if the CDR3 had no stop codons and remained in frame with V and J, and every other rearrangement was called non-productive. Following IMGT convention, CDR3 was defined as the stretch from the second conserved V-encoded cysteine to the conserved J-encoded phenylalanine. The earlier analysis of a few hundred of the donors excluded sequences that lacked an unambiguous match to a single V gene segment. In an earlier analysis of approximately 590 of the donors, V segments were called functional above 56.7% productive rearrangements and were called segregating when the between-donor standard deviation exceeded 5%. To diagnose cytomegalovirus status from the catalog of TCR beta chain sequences, a statistical classification framework was built. A later analysis assigned V and J genes by comparing TCR nucleotide sequences with IMGT/GENE-DB human TR gene sequences. The TCRdist pipeline was used in a later analysis to assign CDR3 sequences and most-parsimonious VDJ recombination scenarios. In a later analysis, each TCR beta chain was defined by its CDR3 amino acid sequence together with its V-gene family, and reads lacking a unique V-gene family were excluded. To address suspected cross-contamination and a sequencing artifact, a later analysis removed 592 highly shared, low-generation-probability nucleotide sequences. In a later analysis, a clonal expansion index for each public chain was calculated from normalized within-repertoire ranks of inferred template counts. In a later analysis, generation probabilities were computed using a VDJ recombination model fitted to out-of-frame rearrangements, and the results were checked against IGoR. In a later analysis, hypergeometric tests were used to score TCR-TCR, TCR-HLA and TCR-CMV co-occurrence, with a repertoire-size bias correction applied to TCR pairs. A later analysis estimated false discovery rates by permuting HLA or CMV assignments 20 times. In a later analysis, co-occurring TCRs were grouped using DBSCAN, with TCRdist sequence similarity added in when clustering inside HLA-allele-positive subsets. Repertoires with fewer than 30,000 or more than 120,000 public chains, plus five repertoires with anomalous nucleotide sharing, were excluded from co-occurrence clustering. TCRdb retrieved this table from immuneACCESS and kept in-frame rearrangements only. Not all clones are present; in checked studies, unresolved V genes account for under half, and no reason is known for the remainder. The D gene and trimming were derived from the DNA, and the V and J assignments and clone size from that table. This sample has about 100,000 clones in its table, and around four fifths of those were observed once. About 0.79% of the sample is taken by the ten largest.

Study-level results and caveats: An earlier analysis of approximately 570 of the donors showed that most TCR beta V segments appeared in productive rearrangements either about 87% or about 30% of the time, which broadly matched IMGT annotations. Compared with the approximately 720-donor mean, donors in an Asian-associated ancestry cluster had fewer N-insertions in productive TCRs, according to a later genetic analysis. Some IMGT-functional V segments, including TRBV6-2 and TRBV6-3, could not be told apart with the 87-base-pair reads, so those segments were excluded. Compared with equally common non-associated chains, HLA-associated TCR beta chains in a later analysis were more clonally expanded and had lower generation probabilities. For the cohort, immune exposure information was limited to CMV serostatus. Because HLA typing was unavailable for some donors at each locus, only the typed subset was used in association tests. According to a later analysis, TCR association rates differed among HLA loci, with DRB1 alleles showing the most associated TCRs and HLA-C alleles showing the fewest. Linkage disequilibrium might explain the correlated functional status among segregating V segments, but an unknown experimental factor could not be ruled out. When HLA alleles, especially DR and DQ, strongly co-occurred, TCR associations were difficult to assign to individual alleles. About 17 rarely observed V segments, including chromosome 9 orphons, were excluded from the earlier analysis of some 590 of the donors because counts were too low. The presence/absence analyses assumed that sequencing depth was roughly uniform across donors, and that assumption may not be true. The study listed over 150 TCR beta chains as associated with cytomegalovirus. An association between a missense DCLRE1C variant and V-gene and J-gene trimming of TCR beta chains was found in a later genetic analysis and replicated in an independent cohort. According to a later analysis, most CMV-associated TCR beta chains appeared to be HLA-restricted, and the HLA associations seemed to be driven largely by CMV exposure. A cluster of highly shared sequence variants was judged likely to be a technical artifact of the sequencing pipeline. The classifier was reported to diagnose cytomegalovirus status with high specificity and sensitivity in both the original cohort and the validation cohort. A few of the identified cytomegalovirus-associated TCR beta chains were confirmed in vitro to be specific for cytomegalovirus antigens. At a false discovery rate of 0.05, a later analysis linked some 17,000 TCR beta sequences to specific HLA alleles. This cohort had only TCR beta chains sequenced, and the lack of alpha or paired-chain data limited which features could be detected. The authors suggested that the approach could potentially be extended to other disease states and immunological phenotypes. A further reported finding was that TCR beta sequences accurately predicted the HLA-A and HLA-B alleles for most subjects in the first cohort. A later analysis reported that several top co-occurrence clusters appeared linked to parvovirus B19, influenza, CMV and Epstein-Barr virus. Across donors, most TCR sequences were observed very rarely, whereas some public TCRs were present in many individuals.

This TCR was recovered from a woman aged 55 to 70 in good health and CMV-seronegative. Sequenced material: PBMCs. Recombination linked TRBV10-2 to TRBJ1-1; the D segment cannot be called with confidence. The CDR3 region: CANSESLGGTEAFF. Read as DNA, the sequence is TGCGCCAACAGTGAGTCGCTGGGCGGGACTGAAGCTTTCTTT.